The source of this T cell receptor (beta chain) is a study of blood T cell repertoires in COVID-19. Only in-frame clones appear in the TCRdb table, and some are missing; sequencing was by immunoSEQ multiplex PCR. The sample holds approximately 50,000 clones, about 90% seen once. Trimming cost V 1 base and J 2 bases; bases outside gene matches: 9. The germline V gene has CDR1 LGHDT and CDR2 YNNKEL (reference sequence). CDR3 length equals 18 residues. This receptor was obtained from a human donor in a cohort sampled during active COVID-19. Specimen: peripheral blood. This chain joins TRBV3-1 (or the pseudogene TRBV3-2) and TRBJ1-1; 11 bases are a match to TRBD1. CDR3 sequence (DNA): TGTGCCAGCAGCCAAGCCGGGACAGGGGGAGTACTCAACACTGAAGCTTTCTTT. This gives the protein CASSQAGTGGVLNTEAFF.